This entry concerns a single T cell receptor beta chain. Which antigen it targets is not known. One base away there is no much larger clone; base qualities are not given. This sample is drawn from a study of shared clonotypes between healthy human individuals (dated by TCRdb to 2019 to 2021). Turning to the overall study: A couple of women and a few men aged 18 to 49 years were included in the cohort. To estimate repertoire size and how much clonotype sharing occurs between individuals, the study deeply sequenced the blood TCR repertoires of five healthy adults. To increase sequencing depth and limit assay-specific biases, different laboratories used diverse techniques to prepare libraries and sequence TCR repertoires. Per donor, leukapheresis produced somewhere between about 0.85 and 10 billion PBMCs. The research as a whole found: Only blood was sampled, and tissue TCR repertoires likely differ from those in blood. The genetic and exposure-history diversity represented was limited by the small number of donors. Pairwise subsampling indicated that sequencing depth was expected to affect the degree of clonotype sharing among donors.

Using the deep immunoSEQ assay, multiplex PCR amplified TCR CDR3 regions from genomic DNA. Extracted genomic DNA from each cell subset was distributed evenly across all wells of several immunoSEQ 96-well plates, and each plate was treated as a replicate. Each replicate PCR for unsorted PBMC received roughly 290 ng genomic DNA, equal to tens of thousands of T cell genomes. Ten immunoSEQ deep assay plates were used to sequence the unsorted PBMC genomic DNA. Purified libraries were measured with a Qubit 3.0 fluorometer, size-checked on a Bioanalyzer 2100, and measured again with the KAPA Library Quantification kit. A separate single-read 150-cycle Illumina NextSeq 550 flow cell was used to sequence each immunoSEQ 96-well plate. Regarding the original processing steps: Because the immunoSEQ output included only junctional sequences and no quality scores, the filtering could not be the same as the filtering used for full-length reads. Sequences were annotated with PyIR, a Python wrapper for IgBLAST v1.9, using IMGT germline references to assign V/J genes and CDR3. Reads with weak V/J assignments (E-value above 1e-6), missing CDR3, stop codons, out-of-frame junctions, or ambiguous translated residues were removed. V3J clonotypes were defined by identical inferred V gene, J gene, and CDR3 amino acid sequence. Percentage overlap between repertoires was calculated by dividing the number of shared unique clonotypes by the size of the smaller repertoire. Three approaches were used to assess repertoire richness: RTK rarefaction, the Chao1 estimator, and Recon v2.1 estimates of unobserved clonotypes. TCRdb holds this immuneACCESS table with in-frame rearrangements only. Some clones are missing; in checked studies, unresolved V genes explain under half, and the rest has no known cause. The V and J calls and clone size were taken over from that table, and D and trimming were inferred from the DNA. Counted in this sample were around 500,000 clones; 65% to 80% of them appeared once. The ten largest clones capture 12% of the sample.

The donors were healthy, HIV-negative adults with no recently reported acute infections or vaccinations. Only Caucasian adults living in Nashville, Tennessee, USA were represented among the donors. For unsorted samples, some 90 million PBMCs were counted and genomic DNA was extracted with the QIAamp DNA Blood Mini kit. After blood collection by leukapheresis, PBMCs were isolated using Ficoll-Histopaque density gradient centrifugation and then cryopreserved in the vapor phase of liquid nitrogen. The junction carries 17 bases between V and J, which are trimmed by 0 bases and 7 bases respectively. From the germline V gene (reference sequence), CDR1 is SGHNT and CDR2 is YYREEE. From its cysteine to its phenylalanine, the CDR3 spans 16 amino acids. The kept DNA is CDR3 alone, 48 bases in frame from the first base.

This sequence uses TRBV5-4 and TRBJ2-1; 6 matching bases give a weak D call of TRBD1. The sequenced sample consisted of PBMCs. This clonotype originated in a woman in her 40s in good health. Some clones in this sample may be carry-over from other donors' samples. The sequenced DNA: TGTGCCAGCAGCTTGGAAGTGGGTAGGGGGAGTAATGAGCAGTTCTTC. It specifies CASSLEVGRGSNEQFF.